Listed here is a single T cell receptor beta chain. The antigen is not known. Assay: immunoSEQ multiplex PCR; the TCRdb copy retains only in-frame clones and omits some. The sample consists of approximately 97,000 clones, approximately 71% of them appearing once. V was trimmed by 1 base and J by 8 bases, leaving 15 bases between them. Germline assignment: CDR1 MNHNS and CDR2 SASEGT. There are 16 residues in the CDR3. This record belongs to a study of cytotoxic CD8 clonotypes in ibrutinib-treated CLL. Whole-study results and caveats: At ibrutinib response, clonality increased, and at progression it declined back toward baseline. Researchers report that baseline clonality outpaced age-matched healthy donors and tracked circulating CD8+ T-cell counts.

V usage is TRBV6-1 and J usage is TRBJ1-6; D perhaps matches TRBD1 (5 bases). This clonotype was obtained from a human donor with chronic lymphocytic leukemia. The sequencing here drew on PBMCs, taken after 24 months of ibrutinib treatment. In DNA form, the CDR3 reads TGTGCCAGCAGTGAAGTCCTCAACCGGGGGGATTCACCCCTCCACTTT. The encoded protein is CASSEVLNRGDSPLHF.